The clone carrying this TCR beta chain has just a few counts. Its antigen remains unidentified. V lost 7 bases, J lost 8 bases, and 20 bases lay in between. This CDR3 contains 14 residues. From the 5' RACE reads, TCRdb called clonotypes with MiXCR, one entry per CDR3 protein. The repertoire has around 390,000 distinct CDR3 sequences, approximately 20% of them found once; the top ten carry roughly a sixth. The data derive from a study of CD8 T cells in ankylosing spondylitis. Study-level results: Earlier literature documents some of the motif variants in reactive arthritis synovial fluid and blood. A TCR beta motif made of fewer than ten highly homologous variants seemed typical of ankylosing spondylitis blood. Clones linked to the disease showed a CD8+ phenotype. They occurred at relatively low frequencies in peripheral blood. Clones tied to disease were said to be significantly enriched in matched ankylosing spondylitis synovial fluid.

J is TRBJ1-1 and V is TRBV12-3 or TRBV12-4; tentative D call: TRBD1 (6 bases). The sample was blood, either unsorted or a sorted T cell fraction (not recorded which). The receptor was isolated from a male donor with ankylosing spondylitis. The chain's CDR3 is CASMRGNQGSEAFF. The CDR3 DNA reads TGTGCCAGCATGAGGGGGAACCAGGGATCAGAAGCTTTCTTT.